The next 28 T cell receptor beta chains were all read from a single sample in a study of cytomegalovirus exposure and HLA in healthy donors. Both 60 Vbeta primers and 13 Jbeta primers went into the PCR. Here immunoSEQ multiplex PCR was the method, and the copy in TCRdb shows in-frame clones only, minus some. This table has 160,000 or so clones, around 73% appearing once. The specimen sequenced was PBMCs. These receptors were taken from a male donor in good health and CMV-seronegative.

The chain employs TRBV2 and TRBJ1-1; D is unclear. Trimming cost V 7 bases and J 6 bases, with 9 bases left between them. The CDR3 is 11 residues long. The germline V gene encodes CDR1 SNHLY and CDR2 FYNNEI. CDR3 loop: CASISPSEAFF. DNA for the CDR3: TGTGCCAGCATCTCCCCCTCTGAAGCTTTCTTT.

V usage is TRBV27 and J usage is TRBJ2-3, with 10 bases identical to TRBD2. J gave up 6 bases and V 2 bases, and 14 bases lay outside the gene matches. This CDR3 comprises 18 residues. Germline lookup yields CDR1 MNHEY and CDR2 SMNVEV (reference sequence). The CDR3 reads CASSLRASGSGLADTQYF. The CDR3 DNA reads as TGTGCCAGCAGTTTAAGGGCTAGCGGGAGTGGGTTGGCCGATACGCAGTATTTT.

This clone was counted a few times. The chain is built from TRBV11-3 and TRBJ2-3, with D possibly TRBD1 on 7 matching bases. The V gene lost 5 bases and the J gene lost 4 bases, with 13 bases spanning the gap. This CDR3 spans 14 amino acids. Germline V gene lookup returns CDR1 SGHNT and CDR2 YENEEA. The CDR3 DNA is TGTGCCAGCAGCGCAGGAGGGGGCGCAGATACGCAGTATTTT. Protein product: CASSAGGGADTQYF.

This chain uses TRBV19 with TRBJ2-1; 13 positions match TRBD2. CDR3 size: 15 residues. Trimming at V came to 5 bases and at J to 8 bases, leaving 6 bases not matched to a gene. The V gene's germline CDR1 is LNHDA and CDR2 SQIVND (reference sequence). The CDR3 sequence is CASSRTSGSMDEQFF. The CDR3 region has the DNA TGTGCCAGTAGTCGGACTAGCGGGAGTATGGATGAGCAGTTCTTC.

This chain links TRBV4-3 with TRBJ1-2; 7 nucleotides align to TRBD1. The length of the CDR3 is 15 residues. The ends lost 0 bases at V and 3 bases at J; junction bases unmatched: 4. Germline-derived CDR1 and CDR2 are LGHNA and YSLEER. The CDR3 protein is CASSQEARGDYGYTF. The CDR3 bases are TGCGCCAGCAGCCAAGAAGCCAGGGGGGACTATGGCTACACCTTC.

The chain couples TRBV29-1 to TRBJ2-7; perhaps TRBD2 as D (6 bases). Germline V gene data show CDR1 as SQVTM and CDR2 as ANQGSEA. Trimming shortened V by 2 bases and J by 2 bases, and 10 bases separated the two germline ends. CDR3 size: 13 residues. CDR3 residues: CSVEYPGAYEQYF. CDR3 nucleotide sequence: TGCAGCGTTGAATATCCGGGGGCCTACGAGCAGTACTTC.

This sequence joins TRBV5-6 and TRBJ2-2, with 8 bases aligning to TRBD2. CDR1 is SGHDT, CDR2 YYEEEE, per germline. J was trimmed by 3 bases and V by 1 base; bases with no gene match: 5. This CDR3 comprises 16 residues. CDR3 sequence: CASSLRSGTYTGELFF. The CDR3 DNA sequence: TGTGCCAGCAGCTTGCGTAGCGGGACATACACCGGGGAGCTGTTTTTT.

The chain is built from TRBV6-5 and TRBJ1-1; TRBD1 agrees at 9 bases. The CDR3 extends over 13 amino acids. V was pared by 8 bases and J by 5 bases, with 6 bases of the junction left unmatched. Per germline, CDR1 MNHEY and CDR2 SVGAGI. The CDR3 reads CASQSGQGTEAFF. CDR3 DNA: TGTGCCAGCCAATCGGGACAGGGAACTGAAGCTTTCTTT.

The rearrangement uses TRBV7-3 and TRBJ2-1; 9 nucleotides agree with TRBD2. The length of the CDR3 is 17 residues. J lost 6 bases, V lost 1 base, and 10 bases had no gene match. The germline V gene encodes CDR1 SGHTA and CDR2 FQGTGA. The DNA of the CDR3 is TGTGCCAGCAGCTTAATCGGTAGCGGGAGTCCCCCCAATGAGCAGTTCTTC. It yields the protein CASSLIGSGSPPNEQFF.

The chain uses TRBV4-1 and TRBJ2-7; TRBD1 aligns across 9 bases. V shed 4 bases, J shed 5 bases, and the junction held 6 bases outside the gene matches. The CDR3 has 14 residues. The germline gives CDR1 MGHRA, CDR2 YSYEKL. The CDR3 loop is CASSPTQGANEQYF. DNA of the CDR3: TGCGCCAGCAGCCCCACACAGGGGGCCAACGAGCAGTACTTC.

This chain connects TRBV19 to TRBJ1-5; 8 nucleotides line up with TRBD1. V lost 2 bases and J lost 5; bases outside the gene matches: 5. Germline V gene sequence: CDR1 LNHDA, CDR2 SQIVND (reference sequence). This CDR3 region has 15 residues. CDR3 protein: CASSIRPDRDQPQHF. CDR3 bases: TGTGCCAGTAGTATACGCCCGGACAGGGATCAGCCCCAGCATTTT.

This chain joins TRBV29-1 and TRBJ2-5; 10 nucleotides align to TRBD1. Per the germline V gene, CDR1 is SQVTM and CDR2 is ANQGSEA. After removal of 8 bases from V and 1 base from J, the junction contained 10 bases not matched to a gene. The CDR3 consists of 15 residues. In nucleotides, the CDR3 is TGCAGCTACGATACCGGGACAGGGGTCCAAGAGACCCAGTACTTC. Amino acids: CSYDTGTGVQETQYF. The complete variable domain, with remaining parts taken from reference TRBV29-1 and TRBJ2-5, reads SAVISQKPSRDICQRGTSLTIQCQVDSQVTMMFWYRQQPGQSLTLIATANQGSEATYESGFVIDKFPISRPNLTFSTLTVSNMSPEDSSIYLCSYDTGTGVQETQYFGPGTRLLVL.

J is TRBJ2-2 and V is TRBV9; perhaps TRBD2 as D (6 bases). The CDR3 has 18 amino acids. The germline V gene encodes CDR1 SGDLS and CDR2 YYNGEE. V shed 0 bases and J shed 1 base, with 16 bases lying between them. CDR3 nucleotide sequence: TGTGCCAGCAGCGTAGTCGTCGGGAGCCCCTTGAACACCGGGGAGCTGTTTTTT. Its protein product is CASSVVVGSPLNTGELFF.

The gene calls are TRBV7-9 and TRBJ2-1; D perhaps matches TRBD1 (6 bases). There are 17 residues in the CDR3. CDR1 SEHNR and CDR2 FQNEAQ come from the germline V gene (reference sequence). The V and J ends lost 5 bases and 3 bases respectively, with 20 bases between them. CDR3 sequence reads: CASSVPKLGGSYNEQFF. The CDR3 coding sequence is TGTGCCAGCAGCGTACCTAAACTAGGGGGAAGCTACAATGAGCAGTTCTTC.

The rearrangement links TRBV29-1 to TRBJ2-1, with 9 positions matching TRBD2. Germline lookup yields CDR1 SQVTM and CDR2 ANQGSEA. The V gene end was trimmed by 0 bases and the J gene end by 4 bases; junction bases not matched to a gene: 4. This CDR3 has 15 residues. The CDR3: CSVEDRSGGYNEQFF. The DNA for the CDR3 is TGCAGCGTTGAAGATCGAAGCGGGGGGTACAATGAGCAGTTCTTC.

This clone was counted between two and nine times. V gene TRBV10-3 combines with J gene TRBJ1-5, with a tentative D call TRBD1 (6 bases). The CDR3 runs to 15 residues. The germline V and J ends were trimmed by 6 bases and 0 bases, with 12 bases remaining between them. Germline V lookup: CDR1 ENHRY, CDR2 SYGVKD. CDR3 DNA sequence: TGTGCCATCAGGGGGGACAAATCTAGCAATCAGCCCCAGCATTTT. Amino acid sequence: CAIRGDKSSNQPQHF.

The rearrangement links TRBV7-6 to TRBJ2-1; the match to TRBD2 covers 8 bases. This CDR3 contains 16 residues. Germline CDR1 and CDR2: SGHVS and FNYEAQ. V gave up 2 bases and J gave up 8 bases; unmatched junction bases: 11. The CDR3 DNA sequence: TGTGCCAGCAGCTTAAGACGGGAGGGCTCTAGGGATGAGCAGTTCTTC. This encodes CASSLRREGSRDEQFF. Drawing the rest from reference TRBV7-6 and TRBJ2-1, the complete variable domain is GAGVSQSPRYKVTKRGQDVALRCDPISGHVSLYWYRQALGQGPEFLTYFNYEAQQDKSGLPNDRFSAERPEGSISTLTIQRTEQRDSAMYRCASSLRREGSRDEQFFGPGTRLTVL.

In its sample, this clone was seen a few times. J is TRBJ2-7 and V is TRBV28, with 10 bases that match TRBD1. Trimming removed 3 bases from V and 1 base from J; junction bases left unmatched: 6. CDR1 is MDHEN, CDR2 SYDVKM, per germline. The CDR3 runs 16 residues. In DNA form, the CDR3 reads TGTGCCAGCAGTTTCTCGGACAGGGGGGGATCCTACGAGCAGTACTTC. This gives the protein CASSFSDRGGSYEQYF.

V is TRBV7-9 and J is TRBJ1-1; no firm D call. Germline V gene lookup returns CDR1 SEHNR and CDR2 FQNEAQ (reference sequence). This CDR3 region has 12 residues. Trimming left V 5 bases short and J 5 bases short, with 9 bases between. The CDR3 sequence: CASSPRGTEAFF. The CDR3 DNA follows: TGTGCCAGCAGCCCGCGGGGTACTGAAGCTTTCTTT.

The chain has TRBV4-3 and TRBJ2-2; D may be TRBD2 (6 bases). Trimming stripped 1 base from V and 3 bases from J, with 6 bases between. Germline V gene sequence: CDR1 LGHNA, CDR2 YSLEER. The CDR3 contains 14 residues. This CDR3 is CASSQGLDTGELFF. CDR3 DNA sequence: TGCGCCAGCAGCCAAGGACTAGACACCGGGGAGCTGTTTTTT.

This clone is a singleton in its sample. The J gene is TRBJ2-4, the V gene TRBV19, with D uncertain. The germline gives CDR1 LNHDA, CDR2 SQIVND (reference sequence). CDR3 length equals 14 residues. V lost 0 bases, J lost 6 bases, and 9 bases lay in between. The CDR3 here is CASSIDHTGNIQYF. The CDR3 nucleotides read TGTGCCAGTAGTATAGATCACACGGGAAACATTCAGTACTTC.

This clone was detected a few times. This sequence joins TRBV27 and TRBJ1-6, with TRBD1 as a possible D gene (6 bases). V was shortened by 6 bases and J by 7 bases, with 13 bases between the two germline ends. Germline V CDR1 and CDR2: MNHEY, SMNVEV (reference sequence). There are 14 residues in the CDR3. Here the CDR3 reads CASSTGKRNSPLHF. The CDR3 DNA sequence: TGTGCCAGCAGCACAGGGAAACGGAATTCACCCCTCCACTTT.

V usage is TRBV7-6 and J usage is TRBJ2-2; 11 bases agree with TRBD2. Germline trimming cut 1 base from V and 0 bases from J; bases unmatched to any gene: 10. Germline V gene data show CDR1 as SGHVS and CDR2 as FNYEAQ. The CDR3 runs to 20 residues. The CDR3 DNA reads TGTGCCAGCAGCTTAGAAATAATAGCGGGAGGGAAATCGAACACCGGGGAGCTGTTTTTT. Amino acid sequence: CASSLEIIAGGKSNTGELFF.

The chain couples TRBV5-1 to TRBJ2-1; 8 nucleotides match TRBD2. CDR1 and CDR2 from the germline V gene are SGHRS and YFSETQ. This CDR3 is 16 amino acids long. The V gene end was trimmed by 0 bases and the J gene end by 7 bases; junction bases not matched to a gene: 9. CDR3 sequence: CASSLDLAGQGNEQFF. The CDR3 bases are TGCGCCAGCAGCTTGGATTTAGCGGGGCAGGGGAATGAGCAGTTCTTC.

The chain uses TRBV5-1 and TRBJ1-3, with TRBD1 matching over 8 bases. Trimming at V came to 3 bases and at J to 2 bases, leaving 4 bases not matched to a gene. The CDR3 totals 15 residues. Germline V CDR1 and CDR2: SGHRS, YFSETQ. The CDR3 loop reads CASSSGQGAGNTIYF. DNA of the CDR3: TGCGCCAGCAGCTCAGGACAGGGCGCTGGAAACACCATATATTTT. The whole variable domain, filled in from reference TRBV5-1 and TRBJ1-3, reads KAGVTQTPRYLIKTRGQQVTLSCSPISGHRSVSWYQQTPGQGLQFLFEYFSETQRNKGNFPGRFSGRQFSNSRSEMNVSTLELGDSALYLCASSSGQGAGNTIYFGEGSWLTVV.

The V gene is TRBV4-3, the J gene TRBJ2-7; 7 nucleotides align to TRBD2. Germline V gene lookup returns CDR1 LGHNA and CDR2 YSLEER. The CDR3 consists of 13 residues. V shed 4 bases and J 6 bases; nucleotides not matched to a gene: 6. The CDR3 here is CASSPGLSLEQYF. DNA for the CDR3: TGCGCCAGCAGCCCGGGACTATCCCTCGAGCAGTACTTC.

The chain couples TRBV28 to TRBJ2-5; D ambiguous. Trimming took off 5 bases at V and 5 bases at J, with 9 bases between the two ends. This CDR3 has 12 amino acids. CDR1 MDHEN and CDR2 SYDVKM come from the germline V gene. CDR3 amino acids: CASSLSRETQYF. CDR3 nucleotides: TGTGCCAGCAGTCTGAGCCGGGAGACCCAGTACTTC.

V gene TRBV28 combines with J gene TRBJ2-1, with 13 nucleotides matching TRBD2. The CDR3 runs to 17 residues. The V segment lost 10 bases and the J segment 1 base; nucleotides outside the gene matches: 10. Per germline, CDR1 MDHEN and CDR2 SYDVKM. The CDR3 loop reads CATSGQTSGRSYNEQFF. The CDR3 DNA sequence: TGTGCCACCTCGGGACAGACTAGCGGGAGGTCCTACAATGAGCAGTTCTTC.